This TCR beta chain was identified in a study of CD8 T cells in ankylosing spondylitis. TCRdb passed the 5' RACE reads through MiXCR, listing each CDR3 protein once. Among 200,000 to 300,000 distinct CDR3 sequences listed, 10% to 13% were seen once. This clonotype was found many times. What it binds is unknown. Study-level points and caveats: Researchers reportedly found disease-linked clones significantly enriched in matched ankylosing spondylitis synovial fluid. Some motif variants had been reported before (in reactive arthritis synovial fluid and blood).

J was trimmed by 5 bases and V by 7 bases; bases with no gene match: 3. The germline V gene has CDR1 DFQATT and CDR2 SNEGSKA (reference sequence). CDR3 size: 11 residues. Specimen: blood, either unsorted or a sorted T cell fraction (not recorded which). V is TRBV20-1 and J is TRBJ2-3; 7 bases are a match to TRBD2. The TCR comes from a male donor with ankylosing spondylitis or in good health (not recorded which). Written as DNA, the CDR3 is TGCAGTGAAAAGCGGGGAGATACGCAGTATTTT. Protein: CSEKRGDTQYF.